The rows below give T cell receptor beta chains drawn from one sample of a study of shared clonotypes between healthy human individuals. Assay: immunoSEQ multiplex PCR; the TCRdb copy retains only in-frame clones and omits some. The profile shows roughly 500,000 clones, about 79% of them singletons. The material sequenced was PBMCs. The receptors stem from a woman in her 40s in good health. Some clones in this sample may be carry-over from other donors' samples. The conserved cysteine and the conserved F or W are not part of the CDR3 here.

v_gene	j_gene	CDR3aa
TRBV7-3	.	ASSLGGGASYEQY
TRBV11-2	TRBJ1-3	ASSLARTGSGNTIY
TRBV4-1	TRBJ2-2	ASSPLGGATGELF
TRBV29-1	TRBJ2-5	SVGGVETQY
TRBV4-1	TRBJ2-4	ASSQDYAGVAKNIQY
TRBV11-2	TRBJ1-5	ASSFGDRQPQH
TRBV10-3	TRBJ2-7	ATRRDSPEQY
TRBV23-1	TRBJ1-2	ASISGQGEYGYT
TRBV6-4	TRBJ2-3	ASSPGASDTDTQY
TRBV29-1	TRBJ2-3	SDILAASTDTQY
TRBV9	TRBJ2-7	ASSPGPSGKGYEQY
TRBV19	TRBJ1-3	ASSPGPAVNTIY
TRBV6-5	TRBJ2-2	ASSEQGAGTGELF
TRBV7-2	TRBJ1-2	ASSFLVEGYT
TRBV7-2	TRBJ2-3	ASSPGIASTDTQY
TRBV6-5	TRBJ2-7	ASSPGTGWAEQY
TRBV7-7	TRBJ2-5	ASSLVGQASTQY
TRBV18	TRBJ2-1	ASSPQTSGFYNEQF
TRBV7-8	TRBJ1-1	ASSLAGGRNTEAF
TRBV6-1	TRBJ1-1	ASSPRGDTEAF
TRBV10-1	TRBJ2-7	ASSRDRTSYEQY
TRBV6-5	TRBJ1-2	ASSYSLRFGYT
TRBV28	TRBJ2-7	ASSPLTSGRGYEQY
TRBV15	TRBJ2-1	ATSRDHNEQF
TRBV30	TRBJ2-1	AWSSGPNNEQF
TRBV7-9	TRBJ2-1	ASSLIAGLAGYNEQF
TRBV28	TRBJ1-1	ASSSGQGDGTEAF
TRBV5-6	TRBJ2-7	ASSFLRQGAYEQY